The 16 T cell receptor beta chains reported below all come from one sample, sequenced in a study of T cell repertoires in cytomegalovirus infection. In TCRdb, the reads were re-called with MiXCR into one record per CDR3 protein. Of approximately 500,000 distinct CDR3 sequences in the sample, approximately 17% were seen once. The sample consisted of CD8+ T cells from PBMCs. Source of these receptors: a human donor in good health (CMV status not recorded). Some clones in this sample may be carry-over from other donors' samples.

This clonotype was detected a few times. The V and J genes are TRBV13 and TRBJ2-7, with D possibly being TRBD2 (6 bases). Germline CDR1 PRHDT, CDR2 FYEKMQ (reference sequence). Between the trimmed V and J ends, which lost 3 bases and 5 bases, there was a span of 11 bases. The CDR3 length is 13 residues. This chain's CDR3 is CASSLASANEQYF. DNA for the CDR3: TGTGCCAGCAGCTTGGCTAGCGCGAACGAGCAGTACTTC.

This rearrangement joins TRBV19 to TRBJ2-2; TRBD2 matches at 8 bases. This CDR3 has 17 amino acids. V gave up 10 bases and J gave up 1 base; unmatched junction bases: 14. Germline CDR1 LNHDA, CDR2 SQIVND (reference sequence). This chain's CDR3 is CATIAGGPSLNTGELFF. CDR3 DNA: TGTGCCACCATCGCGGGAGGACCGTCCCTGAACACCGGGGAGCTGTTTTTT.

The J gene is TRBJ2-2, the V gene TRBV5-4; unclear D gene. The CDR3 extends over 15 amino acids. V was shortened by 3 bases and J by 7 bases, with 16 bases between the two germline ends. Germline CDR1 and CDR2: SGHNT and YYREEE (reference sequence). DNA of the CDR3: TGTGCCAGCAGCTCGTTGACCGAAGTTGACGGGGAGCTGTTTTTT. Amino acids: CASSSLTEVDGELFF.

V is TRBV3-1 and J is TRBJ1-1, with no clear D. Germline CDR1 is LGHDT and CDR2 is YNNKEL (reference sequence). CDR3 length: 13 residues. Trimming left V 0 bases short and J 2 bases short, with 4 bases between. CDR3 in amino acids: CASSQDSNTEAFF. CDR3 coding DNA: TGTGCCAGCAGCCAAGATAGTAACACTGAAGCTTTCTTT.

Regarding this clonotype: Relative to the germline gene, one junction end is altered; a read error may explain this. The gene calls are TRBV19 and TRBJ1-4, with unresolved D. Germline CDR1 is LNHDA and CDR2 is SQIVND (reference sequence). The CDR3 is made up of 16 amino acids. The chain's CDR3 is CASRIDPDLGNEKLFF. The CDR3 coding sequence is TGTGCCAGTAGAATAGATCCGGACTTGGGGAATGAAAAACTGTTTTTT.

This clonotype was seen at least ten times. A much larger clone is a single base away; this may be a read error. The chain is built from TRBV7-9 and TRBJ2-7, with D uncertain. Trimming removed 3 bases at V and 0 bases at J, with 9 bases between. CDR3 length: 14 residues. Looked up from germline, CDR1 is SEHNR and CDR2 is FQNEAQ (reference sequence). CDR3 coding DNA: TGTGCCAGCAGCTTCGGCAGGAGCTCCTACGAGCAGTACTTC. This codes for CASSFGRSSYEQYF.

The gene calls are TRBV2 and TRBJ2-1; 11 bases agree with TRBD2. The CDR3 is 15 residues long. Germline CDR1 reads SNHLY; CDR2 reads FYNNEI. V was pared by 6 bases and J by 6 bases, with 7 bases of the junction left unmatched. CDR3 region: CASRRVGTSGNEQFF. In DNA, the CDR3 is TGTGCCAGCAGGAGGGTAGGGACTAGCGGCAATGAGCAGTTCTTC. The full variable domain, completed using reference TRBV2 and TRBJ2-1, is EPEVTQTPSHQVTQMGQEVILRCVPISNHLYFYWYRQILGQKVEFLVSFYNNEISEKSEIFDDQFSVERPDGSNFTLKIRSTKLEDSAMYFCASRRVGTSGNEQFFGPGTRLTVL.

In the case of this clonotype: The CDR3 carries no conserved terminal phenylalanine or tryptophan, so it likely arises from a read error. This chain joins TRBV7-2 and TRBJ2-4, with D tentatively TRBD1 or TRBD2 (5 bases each). Germline CDR1 SGHTA, CDR2 FQGNSA. This CDR3 has 18 amino acids. V lost 6 bases and J lost 11, with 32 bases in between. The CDR3 is CASRFPRYGGVRGGFQYL. The CDR3 bases are TGTGCCAGCAGATTCCCGAGATATGGGGGTGTTCGGGGTGGATTTCAGTACTTA.

This clonotype was seen just once. A much larger clone differs from this one at a single base, so this may be a read error. V gene TRBV7-4 combines with J gene TRBJ2-1; possibly TRBD2 for D (5 bases). The germline gives CDR1 SGHVT, CDR2 SQSDAQ. The CDR3 is 16 amino acids. The CDR3 DNA sequence: TGTGCCAGCAGCTTATTTGCGGGTTCCTCCTGCAATGAGCAGTTCTTC. This encodes CASSLFAGSSCNEQFF.

The sample holds many counts of this clonotype. The chain is built from TRBV6-1 and TRBJ1-1, with 7 bases aligning to TRBD1. CDR3 size: 13 residues. With V trimmed by 4 bases and J by 8 bases, 7 bases remained unmatched. Germline loops: CDR1 MNHNS, CDR2 SASEGT. The CDR3 protein is CASSATGISEAFF. CDR3 coding DNA: TGTGCCAGCAGTGCGACAGGGATCTCCGAAGCTTTCTTT.

The chain's CDR3 is CASSLSGHAAFF. The CDR3 DNA sequence: TGTGCCAGCAGCCTAAGTGGACACGCAGCTTTCTTT. The chain uses TRBV14 and TRBJ1-1, with a possible D match to TRBD1 (5 bases). Germline V gene sequence: CDR1 SGHDN, CDR2 FVKESK. The CDR3 consists of 12 residues. Trimming removed 4 bases from V and 10 bases from J, with 13 bases in between.

In this sample, this clonotype turned up many times. The chain joins TRBV4-1 to TRBJ2-5; 7 bases line up with TRBD2. The CDR3 covers 15 residues. The germline gives CDR1 MGHRA, CDR2 YSYEKL. With 1 base clipped from V and 5 bases from J, the junction kept 7 bases outside the gene matches. The CDR3 sequence: CASSQAGGRLETQYF. The CDR3 region has the DNA TGCGCCAGCAGCCAAGCGGGGGGTAGGTTGGAGACCCAGTACTTC.

Many counts were recorded for this clonotype. The CDR3 loop reads CASSYSELTNEKLFF. CDR3 in DNA: TGTGCCAGCAGTTACTCCGAATTAACTAATGAAAAACTGTTTTTT. This chain links TRBV6-5 with TRBJ1-4, with unresolved D. CDR3 length equals 15 residues. Trimming cost V 0 bases and J 1 base, with 6 bases left between them. Germline V gives CDR1 MNHEY, CDR2 SVGAGI.

Ten or more counts support this clonotype. The chain is built from TRBV6-1 and TRBJ2-1, with D possibly TRBD1 on 5 matching bases. V lost 3 bases, J lost 8 bases, and 20 bases lay in between. CDR3 length: 16 amino acids. The V gene's germline CDR1 is MNHNS and CDR2 SASEGT. CDR3 in amino acids: CASSDARQPLRDEQFF. CDR3 DNA: TGTGCCAGCAGTGACGCCCGACAGCCCCTCCGGGATGAGCAGTTCTTC.

Remarks on this clonotype: As the CDR3 is not closed by the conserved phenylalanine or tryptophan, this likely results from a read error. The chain recombines TRBV24-1 with TRBJ2-5; 8 bases match TRBD2. The CDR3 is 13 amino acids. After removal of 4 bases from V and 7 bases from J, the junction contained 4 bases not matched to a gene. From germline, CDR1 is KGHDR and CDR2 SFDVKD. Here the CDR3 DNA reads TGTGCCACCAGTGAAACGGCGGGGGGGACCCAGTACTTA. Translation gives CATSETAGGTQYL.

Comment on this clonotype: Germline is not matched at one junction end, which may reflect a read error. The chain has TRBV14 and TRBJ2-7, with D possibly TRBD2 on 5 matching bases. Germline-derived CDR1 and CDR2 are SGHDN and FVKESK. This CDR3 is built from 14 residues. The CDR3 spells CASSPAGPLYGQYF. The CDR3 DNA sequence: TGTGCCAGCAGCCCGGCGGGTCCTCTCTACGGGCAGTACTTC.